Below are 13 T cell receptor beta chains sequenced from a single sample in a study of Ad26.COV2.S vaccination and SARS-CoV-2 variants. Libraries were prepared by immunoSEQ multiplex PCR; TCRdb keeps only in-frame clonotypes and omits some of them. The sample consists of roughly 500,000 clones, roughly 87% of them appearing once. Indicated treatment: 19 received Ad26.COV2.S at low or high dose, single or two shots; about 5 received placebo; per-sample allocation not given. The samples were gathered on day 63 after the first injection of vaccine or placebo. Specimen: peripheral blood, collected in a trial of Ad26.COV2.S vaccine versus placebo. The receptor set was obtained from a person between 18 and 60 years old who received the Ad26.COV2.S COVID-19 vaccine or a placebo.

The chain employs TRBV15 and TRBJ2-4; D is possibly TRBD1 or TRBD2 (5 bases each). The CDR3 contains 17 residues. Germline V lookup: CDR1 LNHNV, CDR2 YYDKDF (reference sequence). The V and J ends lost 1 base and 1 base respectively, with 14 bases between them. The CDR3 DNA is TGTGCCACCAGCAGAGTTCGGAGCCGGGACGCCAAAAACATTCAGTACTTC. This sequence encodes CATSRVRSRDAKNIQYF.

The chain is built from TRBV2 and TRBJ2-5; 8 bases are a match to TRBD2. The junction had 5 bases not matched to a gene; V was cut back by 6 bases and J by 2 bases. The CDR3 runs to 14 residues. Germline assignment: CDR1 SNHLY and CDR2 FYNNEI. The CDR3 bases are TGTGCCAGCAGAGCGGGAGTAGCGCAAGAGACCCAGTACTTC. Its protein is CASRAGVAQETQYF.

The genes are TRBV18 and TRBJ1-2, with 10 bases that match TRBD1. The V and J ends lost 3 bases and 3 bases, in that order; junction bases with no gene match: 7. CDR3 length: 16 amino acids. Germline V gene sequence: CDR1 KGHSH, CDR2 LQKENI. For the CDR3, the DNA is TGTGCCAGCTCACCCCTAACTGGACAGGGGGACTATGGCTACACCTTC. This sequence encodes CASSPLTGQGDYGYTF.

The chain couples TRBV4-3 to TRBJ2-6; TRBD2 is a possible D gene (5 bases). Germline loops: CDR1 LGHNA, CDR2 YSLEER. With 5 bases removed from V and 2 bases from J, the gap between germline ends came to 13 bases. CDR3 length: 16 amino acids. The CDR3 sequence is CASSLEVLAGANVLTF. In DNA form, the CDR3 reads TGCGCCAGCAGCTTGGAGGTTCTCGCTGGGGCCAACGTCCTGACTTTC.

J is TRBJ1-6 and V is TRBV4-2; D may be TRBD1 (5 bases). CDR1 is LGHNA and CDR2 is YNFKEQ in the germline V gene. Trimming left V 0 bases short and J 10 bases short, with 13 bases between. This CDR3 has 15 amino acids. Written as DNA, the CDR3 is TGTGCCAGCAGCCAAGACAGGGCCTTCGGGTCACCCCTCCACTTT. It encodes CASSQDRAFGSPLHF.

To note about this clone: Additional DNA sequences in this sample encode the identical CDR3. The V gene is TRBV5-1, the J gene TRBJ2-2; 11 nucleotides line up with TRBD1. V was clipped by 2 bases and J by 3 bases; unmatched bases: 6. Germline CDR1 SGHRS, CDR2 YFSETQ. The CDR3 has 17 amino acids. The CDR3 DNA reads as TGCGCCAGCAGCTTAGGTCCGGGACAGGGGGACACCGGGGAGCTGTTTTTT. Amino acid sequence: CASSLGPGQGDTGELFF. The full variable domain, in which reference TRBV5-1 and TRBJ2-2 provide the parts outside the CDR3, is KAGVTQTPRYLIKTRGQQVTLSCSPISGHRSVSWYQQTPGQGLQFLFEYFSETQRNKGNFPGRFSGRQFSNSRSEMNVSTLELGDSALYLCASSLGPGQGDTGELFFGEGSRLTVL.

This chain uses TRBV7-3 with TRBJ2-3; no clear D gene. This CDR3 spans 13 amino acids. Germline CDR1 is SGHTA and CDR2 is FQGTGA. Deletions cut 5 bases from V and 3 bases from J, with 9 bases between. The CDR3 nucleotides read TGTGCCAGCAGCGAGCGCAGAACAGATACGCAGTATTTT. Translated: CASSERRTDTQYF.

The rearrangement uses TRBV30 and TRBJ1-5, with TRBD1 as a possible D gene (6 bases). The CDR3 consists of 14 residues. Germline values: CDR1 GTSNPN, CDR2 SVGIG (reference sequence). Trimming took 1 base from V and 3 from J, leaving 10 bases between them. Here the CDR3 DNA reads TGTGCCTGGAGTGGAGGGGGTCCCAATCAGCCCCAGCATTTT. It codes for CAWSGGGPNQPQHF.

The chain couples TRBV27 to TRBJ2-7; tentative D call: TRBD2 (5 bases). The CDR3 length is 15 residues. V shed 3 bases and J shed 0 bases, with 12 bases lying between them. The germline CDR1 and CDR2 sequences are MNHEY and SMNVEV (reference sequence). The CDR3 DNA follows: TGTGCCAGCAGTTTGATTGAAACTAGCTCCTACGAGCAGTACTTC. This gives the protein CASSLIETSSYEQYF.

The chain carries TRBV7-8 and TRBJ2-2, with D perhaps TRBD1 (6 bases). The germline V gene encodes CDR1 SGHVS and CDR2 FQNEAQ. V was trimmed by 3 bases and J by 0 bases, leaving 11 bases between them. CDR3 size: 16 residues. The CDR3 region has the DNA TGTGCCAGCAGCTTGATGACAGGAACGAACACCGGGGAGCTGTTTTTT. It translates to CASSLMTGTNTGELFF.

The rearrangement uses TRBV6-5 and TRBJ2-7; TRBD1 matches at 7 bases. V dropped 6 bases and J dropped 3; count of bases not matched to a gene: 8. There are 14 residues in the CDR3. The germline CDR1 and CDR2 sequences are MNHEY and SVGAGI. Here the CDR3 DNA reads TGTGCCAGCAGACCGACAGGGTCCCACTACGAGCAGTACTTC. Translated, it gives CASRPTGSHYEQYF.

The CDR3 DNA reads as TGTGCCAGTAGCCGGACAGGTAGCAATCAGCCCCAGCATTTT. It specifies CASSRTGSNQPQHF. The gene calls are TRBV19 and TRBJ1-5; TRBD1 aligns across 7 bases. With 6 bases clipped from V and 0 bases from J, the junction kept 2 bases outside the gene matches. The CDR3 length is 14 residues. Per the germline V gene, CDR1 is LNHDA and CDR2 is SQIVND (reference sequence).

This rearrangement joins TRBV5-1 to TRBJ2-7, with D unclear. From germline, CDR1 is SGHRS and CDR2 YFSETQ. This CDR3 is built from 13 residues. Between the trimmed V and J ends, which lost 4 bases and 1 base, there was a span of 9 bases. This CDR3 is CASSPVRSYEQYF. The CDR3 bases are TGCGCCAGCAGCCCCGTGAGATCCTACGAGCAGTACTTC.